These 16 T cell receptor beta chains came from one sample sequenced in a study of T cell responses to AZD1222 COVID-19 vaccine. The method was immunoSEQ multiplex PCR; TCRdb's version includes in-frame clones alone and lacks a portion of them. The profile shows 150,000 to 250,000 clones, roughly 92% of them singletons. Sequencing was performed on peripheral blood, taken 28 days after the second AZD1222 dose. All receptors derive from an adult who received the AZD1222 COVID-19 vaccine.

This clone was observed a single time. The chain links TRBV6-5 to TRBJ1-1; TRBD1 is a possible D gene (5 bases). This CDR3 has 15 amino acids. Germline lookup yields CDR1 MNHEY and CDR2 SVGAGI. The V and J ends lost 0 bases and 5 bases respectively, with 13 bases between them. CDR3 sequence: CASSYSLQGWTEAFF. The DNA of the CDR3 is TGTGCCAGCAGTTACTCGCTTCAGGGTTGGACTGAAGCTTTCTTT.

This clone was seen a few times. Sequence at one end of the junction differs from germline and may be a read error. The CDR3 DNA reads as TGTGCCAGCAGCCAAGTAACAGGCGTTGTCTTT. This sequence encodes CASSQVTGVVF. This chain joins TRBV3-1 (or the pseudogene TRBV3-2) and TRBJ1-1, with D tentatively TRBD1 (5 bases). Germline CDR1 and CDR2: LGHDT and YNNKEL (reference sequence). The CDR3 consists of 11 residues.

The rearrangement joins TRBV6-5 to TRBJ2-4, with 7 bases fitting TRBD1. CDR3 length: 14 amino acids. V lost 6 bases to trimming and J lost 1 base; unmatched junction nucleotides: 3. The germline V gene encodes CDR1 MNHEY and CDR2 SVGAGI. In DNA form, the CDR3 reads TGTGCCAGCAGGATACAGGGGGCCAAAAACATTCAGTACTTC. Translated, it gives CASRIQGAKNIQYF.

The chain couples TRBV5-1 to TRBJ2-3, with D unclear. This CDR3 spans 15 amino acids. The V end was cut by 4 bases, the J end by 1 base, with 13 bases between. Germline-derived CDR1 and CDR2 are SGHRS and YFSETQ. CDR3 nucleotide sequence: TGCGCCAGCAGCCCGACGACGGTGGGCACAGATACGCAGTATTTT. It yields the protein CASSPTTVGTDTQYF. Full variable domain (missing parts from reference TRBV5-1 and TRBJ2-3): KAGVTQTPRYLIKTRGQQVTLSCSPISGHRSVSWYQQTPGQGLQFLFEYFSETQRNKGNFPGRFSGRQFSNSRSEMNVSTLELGDSALYLCASSPTTVGTDTQYFGPGTRLTVL.

The rearrangement joins TRBV4-3 to TRBJ2-7, with D possibly TRBD2 on 6 matching bases. CDR1 and CDR2 from the germline V gene are LGHNA and YSLEER. The CDR3 has 18 amino acids. V shed 4 bases and J shed 2 bases, with 24 bases lying between them. The CDR3, as DNA: TGCGCCAGCAGCCGAGGGGTACTAGCCCTTGAAGGCGCCTACGAGCAGTACTTC. This gives the protein CASSRGVLALEGAYEQYF.

The chain uses TRBV11-2 and TRBJ2-3; 9 bases match TRBD2. Germline CDR1 reads SGHAT; CDR2 reads FQNNGV. The V segment lost 10 bases and the J segment 5 bases; nucleotides outside the gene matches: 7. The CDR3 totals 13 residues. CDR3 DNA: TGTGCCACGGGAGCGGGAGGCCAAGATACGCAGTATTTT. Translation: CATGAGGQDTQYF.

The chain employs TRBV27 and TRBJ1-5; no firm D call. The CDR3 is made up of 14 amino acids. V dropped 6 bases and J dropped 3 bases, with 12 bases sitting between them. Germline CDR1 and CDR2: MNHEY and SMNVEV (reference sequence). For the CDR3, the DNA is TGTGCCAGCAGCCGTGGGGAAAACAATCAGCCCCAGCATTTT. Its translation: CASSRGENNQPQHF.

The count of this clone is one. The genes are TRBV5-8 and TRBJ1-2; the D is unclear. CDR1 SGHTS and CDR2 YDEGEE come from the germline V gene. This CDR3 comprises 12 residues. The germline V and J ends were trimmed by 2 bases and 4 bases, with 6 bases remaining between them. The CDR3 nucleotides are TGTGCCAGCAGCTTAACGGTCTATGGCTACACCTTC. The encoded protein is CASSLTVYGYTF. Filled out from reference TRBV5-8 and TRBJ1-2, the complete variable domain reads EAGVTQSPTHLIKTRGQQATLRCSPISGHTSVYWYQQALGLGLQFLLWYDEGEERNRGNFPPRFSGRQFPNYSSELNVNALELEDSALYLCASSLTVYGYTFGSGTRLTVV.

V is TRBV5-1 and J is TRBJ2-1, with TRBD2 matching over 7 bases. From germline, CDR1 is SGHRS and CDR2 YFSETQ. V lost 4 bases and J lost 5; bases outside the gene matches: 9. The CDR3 covers 15 residues. The CDR3 DNA sequence: TGCGCCAGCAGCCCTCCAAGGCTAGCGGACAATGAGCAGTTCTTC. Its translation is CASSPPRLADNEQFF.

The chain carries TRBV3-1 (or the pseudogene TRBV3-2) and TRBJ2-3, with D perhaps matching TRBD1 (6 bases). The V end was cut by 2 bases, the J end by 5 bases, with 17 bases between. Per germline, CDR1 LGHDT and CDR2 YNNKEL (reference sequence). The CDR3 is 16 residues long. This chain's CDR3 is CASSQQAGARGDTQYF. The CDR3 DNA reads as TGTGCCAGCAGCCAACAGGCAGGGGCGCGAGGAGATACGCAGTATTTT.

This rearrangement joins TRBV7-6 to TRBJ2-3; D unclear. The CDR3 extends over 12 amino acids. The germline V gene encodes CDR1 SGHVS and CDR2 FNYEAQ. The ends were cut back, 0 bases at V and 6 bases at J, with 4 bases in the middle. CDR3 coding DNA: TGTGCCAGCAGCTTAGCGGTCGATACGCAGTATTTT. Translation gives CASSLAVDTQYF.

The V gene is TRBV5-4, the J gene TRBJ2-3, with D uncertain. Germline V CDR1 and CDR2: SGHNT, YYREEE (reference sequence). The ends were cut back, 3 bases at V and 8 bases at J, with 10 bases in the middle. The CDR3 is 12 amino acids. The CDR3 coding sequence is TGTGCCAGCAGCTCCTATGTTGGTACGCAGTATTTT. Amino acid sequence: CASSSYVGTQYF.

This clone was detected once. The chain combines TRBV7-9 with TRBJ1-2; no firm D call. Deletions cut 7 bases from V and 10 bases from J, with 16 bases between. Germline V lookup: CDR1 SEHNR, CDR2 FQNEAQ (reference sequence). This CDR3 is built from 12 residues. The CDR3 nucleotides are TGTGCCAGCAACCAAGAAGGGTTGGTCTACACCTTC. Protein product: CASNQEGLVYTF.

The chain employs TRBV5-1 and TRBJ2-6; no clear D. In germline, CDR1 is SGHRS, CDR2 YFSETQ. Deletions cut 1 base from V and 0 bases from J, with 8 bases between. CDR3 length: 16 amino acids. In DNA, the CDR3 is TGCGCCAGCAGCTTGTCAGCGAACTCTGGGGCCAACGTCCTGACTTTC. It translates to CASSLSANSGANVLTF.

The V gene is TRBV5-4, the J gene TRBJ1-3, with TRBD1 matching over 10 bases. Germline trimming cut 4 bases from V and 2 bases from J; bases unmatched to any gene: 3. The CDR3 sequence is 15 residues long. Per germline, CDR1 SGHNT and CDR2 YYREEE (reference sequence). DNA for the CDR3: TGTGCCAGCAGCCAGGACAGGGGGACTGGAAACACCATATATTTT. It codes for CASSQDRGTGNTIYF.

The chain joins TRBV6-1 to TRBJ1-5; 8 nucleotides align to TRBD1. V dropped 2 bases and J dropped 7; count of bases not matched to a gene: 4. Germline V gives CDR1 MNHNS, CDR2 SASEGT. There are 14 residues in the CDR3. DNA of the CDR3: TGTGCCAGCAGTGAAACAGGGGGAGGACAGCCCCAGCATTTT. Protein: CASSETGGGQPQHF.